This paragraph reports one TCR beta chain. This sample is part of a study of cytomegalovirus exposure and HLA in healthy donors. The germline CDR1 and CDR2 sequences are SGHVS and FNYEAQ. The CDR3 is 15 amino acids. V was pared by 0 bases and J by 5 bases, with 14 bases between. PCR was performed using 60 Vbeta and 13 Jbeta primers. The data were produced by immunoSEQ multiplex PCR, yet TCRdb's version contains in-frame clones alone and is incomplete. The sample's table shows around 40,000 clones. The chain carries TRBV7-6 and TRBJ2-7; D may be TRBD1 (5 bases). Specimen: PBMCs. This TCR was sampled from a man aged 25-45 years in good health and CMV-seronegative. CDR3: CASSLALGRVDEQYF. CDR3 in DNA: TGTGCCAGCAGCTTAGCGTTAGGCAGGGTCGACGAGCAGTACTTC.